Below, one T cell receptor (beta chain) is given with its context. Its antigen is undetermined. General observations from the study: In terms of TCR gene usage, tumor memory CD4+ T cells clustered together with blood and lymph node memory CD4+ cells, as well as with lymph node naive CD4+ cells. Tumor Tregs overlapped most with tumor, then blood, naive CD4+ cells.

V lost 8 bases to trimming and J lost 0 bases; unmatched junction nucleotides: 5. The CDR3 totals 14 residues. Naive CD4+ T cells were purified with Tregs depleted by CD25. Semi-nested PCR with Nested Universal Primer A followed constant-region reverse priming of full-length variable regions. TCRdb independently ran MiXCR on the 5' RACE reads; one entry per CDR3 protein. The table has about 50,000 distinct CDR3 sequences, around 28% seen once. The chain has TRBV12-3 or TRBV12-4 and TRBJ2-3; 7 nucleotides agree with TRBD1. Material: naive CD4+ T cells sorted from blood. Subset noted: naive CD4+ T cells, CD4+CD45RA+CD25-. The source of this sequence is a female donor with breast cancer. DNA of the CDR3: TGTGCCAGCTTTTTAGGGGGCAGCACAGATACGCAGTATTTT. Translating gives CASFLGGSTDTQYF.